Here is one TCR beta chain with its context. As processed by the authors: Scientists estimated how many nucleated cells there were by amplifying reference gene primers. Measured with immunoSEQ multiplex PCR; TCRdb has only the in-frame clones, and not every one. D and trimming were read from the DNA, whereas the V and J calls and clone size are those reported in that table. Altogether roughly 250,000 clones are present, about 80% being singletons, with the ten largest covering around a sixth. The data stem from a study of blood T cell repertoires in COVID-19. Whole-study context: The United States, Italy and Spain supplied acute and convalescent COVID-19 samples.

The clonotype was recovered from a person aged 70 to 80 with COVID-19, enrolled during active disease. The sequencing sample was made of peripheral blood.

CDR3 residues: CASSVAGTSIYNEQFF. The DNA for the CDR3 is TGTGCCAGCAGCGTTGCCGGGACTAGCATCTACAATGAGCAGTTCTTC. The chain employs TRBV9 and TRBJ2-1; 9 nucleotides match TRBD2. The CDR3 is made up of 16 amino acids. V was pared by 2 bases and J by 3 bases, with 6 bases of the junction left unmatched. Germline-derived CDR1 and CDR2 are SGDLS and YYNGEE.